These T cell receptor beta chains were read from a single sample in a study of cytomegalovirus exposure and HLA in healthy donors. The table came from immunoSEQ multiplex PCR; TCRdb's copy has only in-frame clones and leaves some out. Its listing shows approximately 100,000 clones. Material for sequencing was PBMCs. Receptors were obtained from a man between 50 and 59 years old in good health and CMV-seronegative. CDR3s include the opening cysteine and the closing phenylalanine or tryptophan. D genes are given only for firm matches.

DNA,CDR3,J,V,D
TGTGCCAGCTCAACCGAACAGGGGGCCTATGGCTACACCTTC,CASSTEQGAYGYTF,TRBJ1-2,TRBV18,TRBD1
TGTGCCAGCAGCTGGGGGGGGGTGTCAGATACGCAGTATTTT,CASSWGGVSDTQYF,TRBJ2-3,TRBV11-3,TRBD2
TGTGCCAGCAGCTCGGAAGGGAGGAGAGCTTTCTTT,CASSSEGRRAFF,TRBJ1-1,TRBV11-2,.
TGTGCCAGCAGCCCGCCCCGTAGGAGCAACGCGAAGGAAAAACTGTTTTTT,CASSPPRRSNAKEKLFF,TRBJ1-4,TRBV7-8,.
TGCGCCAGCAGCCGGCTGACAGGGGGGACTGAAGCTTTCTTT,CASSRLTGGTEAFF,TRBJ1-1,TRBV4-3,TRBD1
TGCGCCAGCAGCTTGGGGGACAGGGAAGGGCAAGAGACCCAGTACTTC,CASSLGDREGQETQYF,TRBJ2-5,TRBV5-1,TRBD1
TGCGCCAGCCAGACTAGCGGGGGAAACCAAGAGACCCAGTACTTC,CASQTSGGNQETQYF,TRBJ2-5,TRBV5-1,TRBD2
TGTGCCAGCTCACCGGGGACTTACGAGCAGTACTTC,CASSPGTYEQYF,TRBJ2-7,TRBV18,.
TGTGCCAGCAGCTCGGGACAGTCGTATCAGCCCCAGCATTTT,CASSSGQSYQPQHF,TRBJ1-5,TRBV27,TRBD1
TGTGCCAGCAGCCTCCTCGGACAGGGACCCTTTGAAGCTTTCTTT,CASSLLGQGPFEAFF,TRBJ1-1,TRBV11-3,TRBD1
TGTGCCAGCAGCCCCGGTGGGGGCAGTAAGTATGAGCAGTTCTTC,CASSPGGGSKYEQFF,TRBJ2-1,TRBV4-2,.
TGCGCCAGCAGCCAAGGGGGGGGCGAGGGTGGAAACACCATATATTTT,CASSQGGGEGGNTIYF,TRBJ1-3,TRBV4-3,.
TGTGCCAGCAGCTTGGAACAGGCGTCAGATACGCAGTATTTT,CASSLEQASDTQYF,TRBJ2-3,TRBV5-4,.
TGCGCCAGCAGCCAAGGATCTAGCGGAACCTACGAGCAGTACTTC,CASSQGSSGTYEQYF,TRBJ2-7,TRBV4-3,TRBD2
TGCGCCAGCAGCTTGGGACAGGTCTCGGAAAAACTGTTTTTT,CASSLGQVSEKLFF,TRBJ1-4,TRBV5-1,.
TGTGCCAGCAGCCTGGACAGCCGGGCCTACGAGCAGTACTTC,CASSLDSRAYEQYF,TRBJ2-7,TRBV7-2,.
TGTGCCAGCAGCTTAGAGGGACAGGGGGAACAGGGGCAGTACTTC,CASSLEGQGEQGQYF,TRBJ2-7,TRBV5-6,TRBD1
TGTGCCAGCAGCTTGGATTTCCTTTCACCCCTCCACTTT,CASSLDFLSPLHF,TRBJ1-6,TRBV5-5,.
TGTGCCAGCAGTTACCTAAATAGGGGGCAGGATGGCTACACCTTC,CASSYLNRGQDGYTF,TRBJ1-2,TRBV6-6,TRBD1
TGTGCTAGTGGTCCGGGGACAGGCTCTGGGGCCAACGTCCTGACTTTC,CASGPGTGSGANVLTF,TRBJ2-6,TRBV12-5,TRBD1
TGTGCCAGCAGCCTTGGTGGGAGGCGGTACTTC,CASSLGGRRYF,TRBJ2-7,TRBV5-4,.
TGTGCCAGCAGCCCAAGCCGCGGGGAAAATACGCAGTATTTT,CASSPSRGENTQYF,TRBJ2-3,TRBV11-2,.
TGCGCCAGCAGCCAAGGAGGGAATGGCACCTACAATGAGCAGTTCTTC,CASSQGGNGTYNEQFF,TRBJ2-1,TRBV4-1,.
TGTGCCAGCACCGGGACAGAGAACACTGAAGCTTTCTTT,CASTGTENTEAFF,TRBJ1-1,TRBV10-3,TRBD1
TGTGCCAGCAGGGGGGACAGTGAGATTTTAGGGTTT,CASRGDSEILGF,TRBJ1-1,TRBV2,TRBD1
TGTGCCAGCTCACCGAGGTGGCCAGAAGCATCCAGCTCTGGAAACACCATATATTTT,CASSPRWPEASSSGNTIYF,TRBJ1-3,TRBV18,.
TGCGCCAGCAGCCACCGTACTCAGGGGGTATACGAGCAGTACTTC,CASSHRTQGVYEQYF,TRBJ2-7,TRBV4-1,TRBD1
TGTGCCAGCAGCTTAGGATACAGTCGGGGCTATGGCTACACCTTC,CASSLGYSRGYGYTF,TRBJ1-2,TRBV7-6,.